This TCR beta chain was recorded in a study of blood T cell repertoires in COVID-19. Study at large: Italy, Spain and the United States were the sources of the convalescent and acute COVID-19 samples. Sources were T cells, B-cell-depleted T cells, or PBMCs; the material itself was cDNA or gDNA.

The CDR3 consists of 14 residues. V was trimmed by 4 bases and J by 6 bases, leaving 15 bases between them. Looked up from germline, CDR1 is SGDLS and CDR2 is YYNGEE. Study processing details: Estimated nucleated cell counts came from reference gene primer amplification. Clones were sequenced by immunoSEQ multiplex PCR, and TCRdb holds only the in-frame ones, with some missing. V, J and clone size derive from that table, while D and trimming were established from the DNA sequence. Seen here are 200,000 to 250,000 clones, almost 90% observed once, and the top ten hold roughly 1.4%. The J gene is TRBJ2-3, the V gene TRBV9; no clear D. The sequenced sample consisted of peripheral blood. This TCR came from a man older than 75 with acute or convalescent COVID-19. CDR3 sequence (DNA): TGTGCCAGCAGCTTTGTTCAGTGGTCGGATACGCAGTATTTT. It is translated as CASSFVQWSDTQYF.